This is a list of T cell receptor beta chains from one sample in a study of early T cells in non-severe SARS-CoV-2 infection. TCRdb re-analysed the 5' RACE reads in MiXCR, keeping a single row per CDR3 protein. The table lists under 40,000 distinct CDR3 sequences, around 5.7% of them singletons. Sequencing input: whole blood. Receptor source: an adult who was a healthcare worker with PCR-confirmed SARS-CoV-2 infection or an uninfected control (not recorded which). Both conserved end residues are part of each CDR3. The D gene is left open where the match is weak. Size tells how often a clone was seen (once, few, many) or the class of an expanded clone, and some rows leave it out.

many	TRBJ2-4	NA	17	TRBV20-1	TGCAGTGCTAGAGACCAGACGGGCCTCGGGGAAGCGAACATTCAGTACTTC	CSARDQTGLGEANIQYF
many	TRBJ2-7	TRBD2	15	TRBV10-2	TGCGCCAGCAGTGAGGGGGTAGCGGGAACGAGTGAGCAGTACTTC	CASSEGVAGTSEQYF
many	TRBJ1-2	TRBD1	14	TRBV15	TGTGCCACCAGCTACTCCGGGACAGGGTTCGGCTACACCTTC	CATSYSGTGFGYTF
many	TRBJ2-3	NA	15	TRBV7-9	TGTGCCAGCAGCTTATGGGTAGCGGACACAGATACGCAGTATTTT	CASSLWVADTDTQYF
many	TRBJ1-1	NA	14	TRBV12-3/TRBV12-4	TGTGCCAGCAGTCTAGAAGGGAGCTACACTGAAGCTTTCTTT	CASSLEGSYTEAFF
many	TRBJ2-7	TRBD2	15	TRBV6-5	TGTGCCAGCAGTTACTTCCTAGCGGGAGGGCCCCCTCAGTACTTC	CASSYFLAGGPPQYF
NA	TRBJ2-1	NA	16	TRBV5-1	TGCGCCAGCAGCTTGGACCCTCCCCGCTCCTACAATGAGCAGTTCTTC	CASSLDPPRSYNEQFF
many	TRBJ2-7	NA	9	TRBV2	TGTGCCAAAGAGTACGAGCAGTACTTC	CAKEYEQYF
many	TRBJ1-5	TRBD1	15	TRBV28	TGTGCCAGCAGTCTGGGACAGGGTATCCAGCAGCCCCAGCATTTT	CASSLGQGIQQPQHF
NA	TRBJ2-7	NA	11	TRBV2	TGTGCCAGCAGTACCCCCTACGAGCAGTACTTC	CASSTPYEQYF
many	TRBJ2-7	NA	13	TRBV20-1	TGCAGTGCTGCCCGGGACTCGCGGGACGAGCAGTACTTC	CSAARDSRDEQYF
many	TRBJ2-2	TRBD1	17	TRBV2	TGTGCCAGCAGTCCTGGACAGGCCCCATTAAACACCGGGGAGCTGTTTTTT	CASSPGQAPLNTGELFF
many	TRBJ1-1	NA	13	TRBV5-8	TGTGCCAGCAGCGCGACTTTGAACACTGAAGCTTTCTTT	CASSATLNTEAFF
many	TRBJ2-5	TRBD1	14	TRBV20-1	TGCAGTGCTAGAGACGGGACAGCACAAGAGACCCAGTACTTC	CSARDGTAQETQYF
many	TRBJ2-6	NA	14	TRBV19	TGTGCCACAAGACCTGGGTCTGGGGCCAACGTCCTGACTTTC	CATRPGSGANVLTF
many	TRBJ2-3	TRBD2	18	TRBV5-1	TGCGCCAGCAGCCTCGGACTAGCGGGAGGTGTCGGCACAGATACGCAGTATTTT	CASSLGLAGGVGTDTQYF
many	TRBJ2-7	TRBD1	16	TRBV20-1	TGCAGTGCTAGAGATCTGCGAGGGGGACAGGTCTACGAGCAGTACTTC	CSARDLRGGQVYEQYF
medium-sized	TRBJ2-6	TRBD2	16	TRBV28	TGTGCCAGCAGCTCGGGGGGTTTATCTGGGGCCAACGTCCTGACTTTC	CASSSGGLSGANVLTF
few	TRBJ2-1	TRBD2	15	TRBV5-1	TGCGCCAGCAGCTTCGCGGGACTAGCGGGGAGTGAGCAGTTCTTC	CASSFAGLAGSEQFF
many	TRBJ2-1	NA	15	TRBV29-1	TGCAGCGGGGGTATAGGATTGAGCTCCTACAATGAGCAGTTCTTC	CSGGIGLSSYNEQFF
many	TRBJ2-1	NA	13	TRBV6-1	TGTGCCATCTTCCCGATGACTAGCAATGAGCAGTTCTTC	CAIFPMTSNEQFF
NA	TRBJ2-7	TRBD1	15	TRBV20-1	TGCAGTGCTGAGGGGGCAGGGAATCGGGCCTACGAGCAGTACTTC	CSAEGAGNRAYEQYF
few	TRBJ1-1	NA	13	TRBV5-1	TGCGCCAGCAGCATACGGCCGAACACTGAAGCTTTCTTT	CASSIRPNTEAFF
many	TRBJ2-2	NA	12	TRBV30	TGTGCCGGATCGTGGGTCCCCGGGGAGCTGTTTTTT	CAGSWVPGELFF
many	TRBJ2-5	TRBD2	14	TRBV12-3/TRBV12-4	TGTGCCAGCAGTGTACTAGCGGTTAAAGAGACCCAGTACTTC	CASSVLAVKETQYF
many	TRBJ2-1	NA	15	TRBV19	TGTGCCAGTAAGGAGGCCGAGAGCTCCTACAATGAGCAGTTCTTC	CASKEAESSYNEQFF
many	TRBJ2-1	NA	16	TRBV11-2	TGTGCCAGCAGCTATCGGGACCCAAGCTCCTACAATGAGCAGTTCTTC	CASSYRDPSSYNEQFF
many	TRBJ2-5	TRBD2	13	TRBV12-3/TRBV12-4	TGTGCCAGCAGTTTGGGGGGGTCGGGGACCCAGTACTTC	CASSLGGSGTQYF
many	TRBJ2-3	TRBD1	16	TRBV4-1	TGCGCCAGCAGCCTAATGGACAGGGCCGGAGGAGATACGCAGTATTTT	CASSLMDRAGGDTQYF
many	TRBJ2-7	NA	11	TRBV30	TGTGCCTGGAGTGCACACTACGAGCAGTACTTC	CAWSAHYEQYF
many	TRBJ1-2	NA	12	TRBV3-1	TGTGCCAGCACCCAAACGGGCTTTGGCTACACCTTC	CASTQTGFGYTF
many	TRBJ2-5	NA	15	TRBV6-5	TGTGCCAGCAGTTACTTGTCCGGGACTCAGGAGACCCAGTACTTC	CASSYLSGTQETQYF